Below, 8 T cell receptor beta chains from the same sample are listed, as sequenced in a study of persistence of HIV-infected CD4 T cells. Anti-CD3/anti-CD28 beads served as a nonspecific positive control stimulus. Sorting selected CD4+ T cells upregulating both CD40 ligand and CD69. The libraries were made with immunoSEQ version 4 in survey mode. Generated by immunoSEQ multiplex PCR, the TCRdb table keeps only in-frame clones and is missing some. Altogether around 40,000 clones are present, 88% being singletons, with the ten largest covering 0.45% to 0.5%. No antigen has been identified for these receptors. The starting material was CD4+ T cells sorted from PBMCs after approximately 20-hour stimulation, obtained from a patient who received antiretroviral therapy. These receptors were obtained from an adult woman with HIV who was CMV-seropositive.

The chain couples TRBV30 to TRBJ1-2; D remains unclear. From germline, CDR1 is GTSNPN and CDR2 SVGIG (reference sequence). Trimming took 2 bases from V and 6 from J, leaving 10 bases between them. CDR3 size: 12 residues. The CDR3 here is CAWSRLIHGYTF. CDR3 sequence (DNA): TGTGCCTGGAGTAGACTTATTCATGGCTACACCTTC.

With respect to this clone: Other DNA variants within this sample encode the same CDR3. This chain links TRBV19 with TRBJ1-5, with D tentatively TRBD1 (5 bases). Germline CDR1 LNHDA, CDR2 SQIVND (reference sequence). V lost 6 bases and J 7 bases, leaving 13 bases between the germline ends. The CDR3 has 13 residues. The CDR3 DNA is TGTGCCAGTAGCACGGGACGGGACCAGCCCCAGCATTTT. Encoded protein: CASSTGRDQPQHF.

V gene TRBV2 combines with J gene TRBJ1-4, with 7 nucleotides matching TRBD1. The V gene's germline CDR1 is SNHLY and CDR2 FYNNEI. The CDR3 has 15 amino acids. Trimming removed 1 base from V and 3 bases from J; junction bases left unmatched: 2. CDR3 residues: CASSEEGQSNEKLFF. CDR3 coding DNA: TGTGCCAGCAGTGAAGAGGGACAGTCTAATGAAAAACTGTTTTTT.

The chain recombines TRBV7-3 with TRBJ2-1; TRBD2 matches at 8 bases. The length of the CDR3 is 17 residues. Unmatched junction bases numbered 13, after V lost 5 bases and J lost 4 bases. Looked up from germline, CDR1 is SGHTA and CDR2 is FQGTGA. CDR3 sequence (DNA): TGTGCCAGCAGCCACTCCCGGGTCGGGGGGGCATACAATGAGCAGTTCTTC. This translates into CASSHSRVGGAYNEQFF.

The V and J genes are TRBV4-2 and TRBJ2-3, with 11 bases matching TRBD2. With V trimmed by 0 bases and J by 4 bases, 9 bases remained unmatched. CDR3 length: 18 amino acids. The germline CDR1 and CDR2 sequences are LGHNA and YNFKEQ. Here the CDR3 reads CASSQDWVTSGGADTQYF. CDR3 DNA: TGTGCCAGCAGCCAAGATTGGGTCACTAGCGGGGGCGCAGATACGCAGTATTTT.

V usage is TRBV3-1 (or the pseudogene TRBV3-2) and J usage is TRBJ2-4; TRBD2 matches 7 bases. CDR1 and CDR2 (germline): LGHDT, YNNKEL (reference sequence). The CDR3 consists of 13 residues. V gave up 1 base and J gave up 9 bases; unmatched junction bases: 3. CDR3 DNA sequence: TGTGCCAGCAGCCAAGCCCGGACTAGCATTCAGTACTTC. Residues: CASSQARTSIQYF.

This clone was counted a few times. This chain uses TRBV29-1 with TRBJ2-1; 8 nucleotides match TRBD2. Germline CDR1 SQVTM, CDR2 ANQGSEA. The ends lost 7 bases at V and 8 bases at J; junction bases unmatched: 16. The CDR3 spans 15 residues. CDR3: CSASSLGLAKYEQFF. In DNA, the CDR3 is TGCAGCGCCTCCAGCCTCGGACTAGCTAAATATGAGCAGTTCTTC.

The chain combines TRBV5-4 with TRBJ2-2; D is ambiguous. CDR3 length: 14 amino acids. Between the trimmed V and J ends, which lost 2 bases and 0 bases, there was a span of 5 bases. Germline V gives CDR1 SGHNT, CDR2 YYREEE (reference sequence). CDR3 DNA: TGTGCCAGCAGCTTCCCGGCGAACACCGGGGAGCTGTTTTTT. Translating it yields CASSFPANTGELFF.